This entry lists 19 T cell receptor beta chains sequenced from one sample in a study of neoadjuvant anti-PD-1 for oral cavity cancer (dated by TCRdb to about 2021). Sample time point, as interpreted from the label and publication: before neoadjuvant nivolumab. The method was the immunoSEQ multiplex PCR assay. TCRdb provides this immuneACCESS table in a form limited to in-frame rearrangements. Some clones are lacking; in checked studies, under half of them reflect an unresolved V gene, and why the rest are absent is not known. The sample table lists some 16,000 clones, 65% to 70% of them with a count of one. The top ten clonotypes cover 2.6% of the sample. The sample consisted of PBMCs, taken before nivolumab (anti-PD-1) treatment. Receptor source: a person between 40 and 80 years old with oral cavity squamous cell carcinoma.

The chain joins TRBV25-1 to TRBJ2-7, with D perhaps assigned TRBD1 or TRBD2 (5 bases each). Trimming took 5 bases from V and 6 from J, leaving 14 bases between them. Per germline, CDR1 MGHDK and CDR2 SYGVNS. The CDR3 consists of 13 residues. CDR3 DNA sequence: TGTGCCAGCAGTTCAGCCGGGACCACCGAGCAGTACTTC. Its translation is CASSSAGTTEQYF.

Worth noting for this clone: This CDR3 is also generated by other DNA sequences in the sample. V and J are TRBV6-5 and TRBJ2-7, with TRBD2 matching 9 bases. This CDR3 has 12 residues. Germline V gene sequence: CDR1 MNHEY, CDR2 SVGAGI. V lost 8 bases, J lost 2 bases, and 1 base stayed unmatched. CDR3 sequence: CASSSGAYEQYF. CDR3 nucleotide sequence: TGTGCCAGCTCTAGCGGGGCCTACGAGCAGTACTTC.

This clone was observed once. The rearrangement links TRBV28 to TRBJ1-5, with D tentatively TRBD1 (6 bases). The CDR3 extends over 16 amino acids. Germline V gene data show CDR1 as MDHEN and CDR2 as SYDVKM. Trimming stripped 4 bases from V and 1 base from J, with 14 bases between. CDR3 sequence: CASSWGGRFSNQPQHF. The DNA for the CDR3 is TGTGCCAGCAGTTGGGGGGGCAGGTTCAGCAATCAGCCCCAGCATTTT.

The rearrangement joins TRBV7-2 to TRBJ2-7; the D gene is possibly TRBD2 (6 bases). V was clipped by 6 bases and J by 6 bases, with 18 bases between them. Germline CDR1 SGHTA, CDR2 FQGNSA. This CDR3 contains 14 residues. The CDR3 region is CASRGPRDGGEQYF. The CDR3 bases are TGTGCCAGCAGGGGCCCACGGGACGGGGGCGAGCAGTACTTC.

The chain joins TRBV29-1 to TRBJ2-3; the D gene is possibly TRBD2 (6 bases). The ends were cut back, 8 bases at V and 1 base at J, with 19 bases in the middle. Per germline, CDR1 SQVTM and CDR2 ANQGSEA. CDR3 size: 15 residues. The CDR3 bases are TGCAGCTCGCTTTTGGCTAGCGATGGCACAGATACGCAGTATTTT. Translating it yields CSSLLASDGTDTQYF.

This chain uses TRBV7-6 with TRBJ1-1; TRBD1 matches at 8 bases. Germline CDR1 is SGHVS and CDR2 is FNYEAQ. This CDR3 is built from 14 residues. With V trimmed by 5 bases and J by 1 base, 3 bases remained unmatched. The CDR3, as DNA: TGTGCCAGCAGCCGACAGGGGACGAACACTGAAGCTTTCTTT. Residues: CASSRQGTNTEAFF.

This clone was observed a single time. The genes are TRBV6-5 and TRBJ1-4; D may be TRBD1 (6 bases). V lost 7 bases and J 8 bases, leaving 17 bases between the germline ends. CDR1 is MNHEY and CDR2 is SVGAGI in the germline V gene. There are 14 residues in the CDR3. The CDR3 DNA sequence: TGTGCCAGCAAGGGGGGGAGCAGGGGAGAAAAACTGTTTTTT. It yields the protein CASKGGSRGEKLFF.

This clone turned up a few times. The chain couples TRBV7-6 to TRBJ1-4; TRBD1 matches 7 bases. CDR3 length: 14 amino acids. Germline trimming cut 5 bases from V and 5 bases from J; bases unmatched to any gene: 5. The germline CDR1 and CDR2 sequences are SGHVS and FNYEAQ. The CDR3 protein is CASSATGLNEKLFF. The CDR3 bases are TGTGCCAGCAGCGCGACAGGGCTAAATGAAAAACTGTTTTTT.

This clone was seen once. This chain uses TRBV5-4 with TRBJ2-7; 11 nucleotides align to TRBD1. Per germline, CDR1 SGHNT and CDR2 YYREEE (reference sequence). V lost 2 bases to trimming and J lost 6 bases; unmatched junction nucleotides: 7. The CDR3 covers 15 residues. The CDR3 nucleotides read TGTGCCAGCAGCTTATCTCGTGGACAGGGGGCCGAGCAGTACTTC. This gives the protein CASSLSRGQGAEQYF. Full variable domain (missing parts from reference TRBV5-4 and TRBJ2-7): ETGVTQSPTHLIKTRGQQVTLRCSSQSGHNTVSWYQQALGQGPQFIFQYYREEENGRGNFPPRFSGLQFPNYSSELNVNALELDDSALYLCASSLSRGQGAEQYFGPGTRLTVT.

This clone was picked up a small number of times. The chain is built from TRBV6-1 and TRBJ2-7, with 10 bases matching TRBD1. The J segment lost 5 bases and the V segment lost 7 bases, leaving 11 bases of the junction unmatched. This CDR3 contains 15 residues. Germline-derived CDR1 and CDR2 are MNHNS and SASEGT. CDR3 amino acids: CASNHMGQGLDEQYF. DNA for the CDR3: TGTGCCAGCAATCATATGGGACAGGGGTTGGACGAGCAGTACTTC.

In its sample, this clone was seen a few times. This CDR3 is CAISEKYEQYF. CDR3 sequence (DNA): TGTGCCATCAGTGAGAAGTACGAGCAGTACTTC. The V gene is TRBV10-3, the J gene TRBJ2-7; D gene unclear. Germline assignment: CDR1 ENHRY and CDR2 SYGVKD. The ends were cut back, 2 bases at V and 4 bases at J, with 3 bases in the middle. This CDR3 contains 11 residues.

This chain connects TRBV11-2 to TRBJ2-1; D is perhaps TRBD2 (6 bases). With 3 bases removed from V and 15 bases from J, the gap between germline ends came to 15 bases. Germline V gene sequence: CDR1 SGHAT, CDR2 FQNNGV. This CDR3 is 12 amino acids long. The CDR3 DNA follows: TGTGCCAGCAGCTTCTCCCGGGACTTGGTGTTCTTC. Its protein product is CASSFSRDLVFF.

This chain links TRBV9 with TRBJ2-2; 8 nucleotides align to TRBD2. Per the germline V gene, CDR1 is SGDLS and CDR2 is YYNGEE. After removal of 3 bases from V and 7 bases from J, the junction contained 11 bases not matched to a gene. The CDR3 covers 16 residues. This CDR3 is CASSATSGPEGGELFF. CDR3 coding DNA: TGTGCCAGCAGCGCCACTAGCGGACCCGAGGGCGGGGAGCTGTTTTTT.

This rearrangement joins TRBV30 to TRBJ2-6; D is ambiguous. CDR3 length equals 14 residues. Germline lookup yields CDR1 GTSNPN and CDR2 SVGIG (reference sequence). V was pared by 3 bases and J by 1 base, with 7 bases between. This CDR3 is CAWRTDSGANVLTF. Here the CDR3 DNA reads TGTGCCTGGAGAACAGATTCTGGGGCCAACGTCCTGACTTTC.

The chain links TRBV28 to TRBJ2-7, with D unclear. Germline V lookup: CDR1 MDHEN, CDR2 SYDVKM. The V end was cut by 5 bases, the J end by 5 bases, with 10 bases between. The CDR3 has 12 amino acids. The DNA of the CDR3 is TGTGCCAGCAGTCTCGTACGGAACGAGCAGTACTTC. This sequence encodes CASSLVRNEQYF.

The V call is TRBV11-3, the J call TRBJ2-5; TRBD2 aligns across 10 bases. CDR1 is SGHNT and CDR2 is YENEEA in the germline V gene. The CDR3 sequence is 16 residues long. V was clipped by 4 bases and J by 4 bases; unmatched bases: 9. CDR3 amino acids: CASSSETAGGRETQYF. CDR3 coding DNA: TGTGCCAGCAGCTCAGAGACAGCGGGAGGGCGAGAGACCCAGTACTTC.

For the CDR3, the DNA is TGTGCCAGCTCTGGGGGGCGCGAGCAGTACTTC. Its protein is CASSGGREQYF. The chain is built from TRBV5-4 and TRBJ2-7; the D gene could be TRBD1 or TRBD2 (6 bases each). The CDR3 is made up of 11 amino acids. V lost 7 bases to trimming and J lost 6 bases, with 11 bases between them. The V gene's germline CDR1 is SGHNT and CDR2 YYREEE (reference sequence).

This clone has only one observation. The V call is TRBV27, the J call TRBJ1-5; D ambiguous. Between the trimmed V and J ends, which lost 1 base and 2 bases, there was a span of 6 bases. The CDR3 loop spans 14 amino acids. Germline V CDR1 and CDR2: MNHEY, SMNVEV (reference sequence). Written as DNA, the CDR3 is TGTGCCAGCAGTTTATGGGCAGGCAATCAGCCCCAGCATTTT. Residues: CASSLWAGNQPQHF.

The chain carries TRBV11-2 and TRBJ2-3; weak D call: TRBD1 (6 bases). CDR3 length: 12 residues. Germline V lookup: CDR1 SGHAT, CDR2 FQNNGV. Trimming cost V 5 bases and J 6 bases, with 9 bases left between them. As DNA, the CDR3 is TGTGCCAGCAGCCAGACAGGTGATACGCAGTATTTT. It codes for CASSQTGDTQYF.